The rows below give T cell receptor beta chains drawn from one sample of a study of blood T cell repertoires in COVID-19. Method: immunoSEQ multiplex PCR; TCRdb's copy keeps in-frame clones and lacks some. This sample has fewer than 70,000 clones; under 90% occur once, and the top ten carry 12%. Sequencing was carried out using peripheral blood. These receptors came from a human donor in a cohort sampled during active COVID-19. Each CDR3 is given with its conserved first and last residue. Each record gives: D gene, V gene, J gene, clone size, CDR3 DNA, CDR3 protein. The D gene is left open where the match is weak. Size is omitted from some rows. Given values are once, few, many or a class for expanded clones.

D gene: .; V gene: TRBV20-1; J gene: TRBJ2-3; clone size: .; CDR3 DNA: TGCAGTGCCGATTTACAGATTACGCAGTATTTT; CDR3 protein: CSADLQITQYF
D gene: .; V gene: TRBV30; J gene: TRBJ2-7; clone size: .; CDR3 DNA: TGTGCCTGGAGTGTCAGGGGTTACGAGCAGTACTTC; CDR3 protein: CAWSVRGYEQYF
D gene: TRBD1; V gene: TRBV24-1; J gene: TRBJ2-5; clone size: .; CDR3 DNA: TGTGCCACCAGTGACCAGACAGGGGGCAGCTGGGAGACCCAGTACTTC; CDR3 protein: CATSDQTGGSWETQYF
D gene: .; V gene: TRBV10-3; J gene: TRBJ2-2; clone size: .; CDR3 DNA: TGTGCCATCAGATCAGACAGGTCGAACACCGGGGAGCTGTTTTTT; CDR3 protein: CAIRSDRSNTGELFF
D gene: .; V gene: TRBV20-1; J gene: TRBJ2-7; clone size: .; CDR3 DNA: TGCAGTGCTAGGCAGGTCACAGAGCAGTACTTC; CDR3 protein: CSARQVTEQYF
D gene: TRBD2; V gene: TRBV7-6; J gene: TRBJ2-5; clone size: .; CDR3 DNA: TGTGCCAGCAGCCTTAGACTAGCGGGAAGGGAGACCCAGTACTTC; CDR3 protein: CASSLRLAGRETQYF
D gene: .; V gene: TRBV5-5; J gene: TRBJ1-5; clone size: .; CDR3 DNA: TGTGCCAGCAGCTTCACGGGTAACAATCAGCCCCAGCATTTT; CDR3 protein: CASSFTGNNQPQHF
D gene: TRBD2; V gene: TRBV6-5; J gene: TRBJ2-3; clone size: .; CDR3 DNA: TGTGCCAGCAGTTGGGGGACTAGCGGCTCAGATACGCAGTATTTT; CDR3 protein: CASSWGTSGSDTQYF
D gene: TRBD2; V gene: TRBV7-3; J gene: TRBJ2-3; clone size: few; CDR3 DNA: TGTGCCAGCAGCTACTGGACTAGCGGGGGCACAGATACGCAGTATTTT; CDR3 protein: CASSYWTSGGTDTQYF
D gene: TRBD2; V gene: TRBV30; J gene: TRBJ2-7; clone size: .; CDR3 DNA: TGTGCCTGGAGCGGGACCTCTCTGCGGGGGAATTACGAGCAGTACTTC; CDR3 protein: CAWSGTSLRGNYEQYF
D gene: TRBD1; V gene: TRBV7-3; J gene: TRBJ2-1; clone size: .; CDR3 DNA: TGTGCCAGCAGCATAACAGGGGATGAGCAGTTCTTC; CDR3 protein: CASSITGDEQFF
D gene: .; V gene: TRBV5-1; J gene: TRBJ1-1; clone size: few; CDR3 DNA: TGCGCCAGCAGCTCACAGGGCTACACTGAAGCTTTCTTT; CDR3 protein: CASSSQGYTEAFF
D gene: TRBD2; V gene: TRBV11-2; J gene: TRBJ2-3; clone size: .; CDR3 DNA: TGTGCCAGCAGCTTAGTTGGCGGGGGGCTCGCAGATACGCAGTATTTT; CDR3 protein: CASSLVGGGLADTQYF
D gene: TRBD2; V gene: TRBV15; J gene: TRBJ2-1; clone size: .; CDR3 DNA: TGTGCCACCCTTACTAGCGGGAGCAATGAGCAGTTCTTC; CDR3 protein: CATLTSGSNEQFF
D gene: TRBD1; V gene: TRBV6-5; J gene: TRBJ1-2; clone size: .; CDR3 DNA: TGTGCCAGCAGCCTGGGGGGCAGGGGGAATGGCTACACCTTC; CDR3 protein: CASSLGGRGNGYTF
D gene: TRBD2; V gene: TRBV9; J gene: TRBJ2-5; clone size: .; CDR3 DNA: TGTGCCAGCAGCCCTACATTAGCGGGAGGGAGAGAGACCCAGTACTTC; CDR3 protein: CASSPTLAGGRETQYF